The entry that follows covers one T cell receptor (beta chain) sequence. No antigen is known for it. Treg sorting used a CD4+CD25+CD127-/low gate. Semi-nested PCR with Nested Universal Primer A followed constant-region reverse priming of full-length variable regions. TCRdb analysed the 5' RACE reads with MiXCR anew, one entry per CDR3 protein. In the table there are about 8,900 distinct CDR3 sequences, 55% of which are singletons. Study conclusions and caveats: In terms of TCR gene usage, tumor memory CD4+ T cells clustered together with blood and lymph node memory CD4+ cells, as well as with lymph node naive CD4+ cells. Larger-cohort validation covered only one TCR beta V-J rearrangement. Tumor-infiltrating Treg TCR alpha and beta sequences overlapped most with tumor naive CD4+ T cells, then blood naive.

The CDR3 sequence is 15 residues long. V was clipped by 8 bases and J by 3 bases; unmatched bases: 12. CDR1 is DFQATT, CDR2 SNEGSKA, per germline (reference sequence). This TCR came from a female donor with breast cancer. Sequencing was done on a sample of Tregs sorted from a lymph node. The J gene is TRBJ2-1, the V gene TRBV20-1; 8 nucleotides align to TRBD1. The CDR3 sequence: CSSPRTGIFYNEQFF. The CDR3 DNA reads as TGCAGTTCTCCTCGGACAGGGATATTCTACAATGAGCAGTTCTTC.